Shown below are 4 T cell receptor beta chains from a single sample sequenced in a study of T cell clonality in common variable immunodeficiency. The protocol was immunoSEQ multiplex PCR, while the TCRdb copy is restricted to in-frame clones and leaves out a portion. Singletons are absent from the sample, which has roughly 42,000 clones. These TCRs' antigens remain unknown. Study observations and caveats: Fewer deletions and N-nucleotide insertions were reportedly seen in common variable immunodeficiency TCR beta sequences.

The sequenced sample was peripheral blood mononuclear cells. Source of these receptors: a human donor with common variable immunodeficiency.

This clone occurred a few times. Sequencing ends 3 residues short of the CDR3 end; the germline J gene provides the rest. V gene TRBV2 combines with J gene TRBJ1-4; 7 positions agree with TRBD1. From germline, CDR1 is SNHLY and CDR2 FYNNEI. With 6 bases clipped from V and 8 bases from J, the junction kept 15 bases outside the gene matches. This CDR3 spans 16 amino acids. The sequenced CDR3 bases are TGTGCCAGCAGCCCCAAACGGACAGGATCAGGAGAAAAA. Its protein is CASSPKRTGSGEK. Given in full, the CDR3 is CASSPKRTGSGEKLFF.

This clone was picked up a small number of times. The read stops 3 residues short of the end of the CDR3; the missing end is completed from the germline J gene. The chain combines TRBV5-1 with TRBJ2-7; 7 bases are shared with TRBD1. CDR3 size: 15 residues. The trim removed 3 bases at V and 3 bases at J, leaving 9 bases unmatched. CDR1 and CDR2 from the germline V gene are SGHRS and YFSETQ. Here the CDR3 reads CASSSPRTGRYEQYF. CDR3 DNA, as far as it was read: TGCGCCAGCAGCTCCCCCCGGACAGGACGCTACGAG.

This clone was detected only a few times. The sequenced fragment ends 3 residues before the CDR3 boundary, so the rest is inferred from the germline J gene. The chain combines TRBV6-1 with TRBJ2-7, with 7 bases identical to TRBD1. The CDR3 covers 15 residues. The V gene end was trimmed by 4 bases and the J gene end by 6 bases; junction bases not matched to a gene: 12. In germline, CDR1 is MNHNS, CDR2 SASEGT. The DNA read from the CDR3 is TGTGCCAGCAGTGCTACACGACAGGGCCGGGGCGAG. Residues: CASSATRQGRGE. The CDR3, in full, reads CASSATRQGRGEQYF.

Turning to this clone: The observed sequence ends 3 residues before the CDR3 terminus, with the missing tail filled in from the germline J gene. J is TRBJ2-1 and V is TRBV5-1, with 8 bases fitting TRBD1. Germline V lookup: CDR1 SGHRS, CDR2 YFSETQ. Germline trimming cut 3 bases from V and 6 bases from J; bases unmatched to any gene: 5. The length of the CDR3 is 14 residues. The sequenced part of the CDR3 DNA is TGCGCCAGCAGCTGGCGACAGGGGTTCAATGAG. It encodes CASSWRQGFNE. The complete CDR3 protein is CASSWRQGFNEQFF.